The text below deals with one TCR beta chain. As yet, its antigen is unknown. Method: immunoSEQ multiplex PCR; TCRdb's copy keeps in-frame clones and lacks some. The data contain 55,000 to 75,000 clones, just under 85% of them singletons. The sample comes from a study of glioma-infiltrating T cells after dendritic cell vaccination. Study-level background: Autologous tumor lysate-pulsed dendritic cell vaccination was given between the early 2000s and the early 2010s. Dendritic cell vaccine was injected intradermally three times, biweekly. Study results and caveats: Few patients contributed both blood and tumor specimens.

Stated time point: after dendritic cell vaccination, including at tumor progression/relapse. Material: blood, obtained after dendritic cell vaccination. This receptor was obtained from a human donor with glioblastoma.

CDR3 sequence (DNA): TGTGCCAGCCGTGGGAGCGGAGAAGAGACCCAGTACTTC. Amino acids: CASRGSGEETQYF. The chain links TRBV25-1 to TRBJ2-5; D may be TRBD2 (5 bases). V shed 8 bases and J shed 3 bases, with 13 bases lying between them. Germline V gene data show CDR1 as MGHDK and CDR2 as SYGVNS. CDR3 length: 13 residues.